This TCR beta chain was captured in a study of cytomegalovirus exposure and HLA in healthy donors. Study-wide results and caveats: In a later analysis, specific HLA alleles were associated with over 15,000 TCR beta sequences at a 0.05 false discovery rate.

The CDR3 runs 12 residues. Germline V gives CDR1 SGHVS, CDR2 FQNEAQ. The germline V and J ends were trimmed by 8 bases and 6 bases, with 13 bases remaining between them. The PCR had 60 Vbeta and 13 Jbeta primers. Generated by immunoSEQ multiplex PCR, the TCRdb table keeps only in-frame clones and is missing some. The repertoire holds about 140,000 clones, with roughly 80% as singletons. Unrecorded immune exposures were likely, despite nominal health at sampling. Comment on this clone: The target antigen is unknown.

This sequence was found in a man aged 25 to 40 in good health and CMV-seronegative. This chain connects TRBV7-8 to TRBJ1-1; TRBD1 might be the D (6 bases). The material sequenced was PBMCs. This CDR3 reads CASSRGYPEAFF. CDR3 nucleotides: TGTGCCAGCTCTAGGGGGTACCCTGAAGCTTTCTTT.